The 7 T cell receptor beta chains below all came from one sample that was sequenced in a study of blood T cell repertoires in COVID-19. Assay: immunoSEQ multiplex PCR; the TCRdb copy retains only in-frame clones and omits some. Of roughly 280,000 clones in the sample, 75% to 90% were seen once. The material sequenced was peripheral blood. The receptors were gathered from a woman in her 70s with acute or convalescent COVID-19.

This chain connects TRBV5-1 to TRBJ1-5, with TRBD1 matching over 7 bases. The CDR3 has 12 amino acids. The junction had 8 bases not matched to a gene; V was cut back by 10 bases and J by 7 bases. Germline V gene lookup returns CDR1 SGHRS and CDR2 YFSETQ. CDR3 loop: CARRQGWQPQHF. CDR3 nucleotide sequence: TGCGCCCGAAGACAGGGTTGGCAGCCCCAGCATTTT.

The CDR3 coding sequence is TGTGCCAGCAGGCCGACTACAGGGTCAGATACGCAGTATTTT. Encoded protein: CASRPTTGSDTQYF. The genes are TRBV9 and TRBJ2-3; maybe TRBD1 (6 bases). Per germline, CDR1 SGDLS and CDR2 YYNGEE. This CDR3 is built from 14 residues. Trimming shortened V by 5 bases and J by 4 bases, and 14 bases separated the two germline ends.

In this sample, this clone turned up once. The gene calls are TRBV11-2 and TRBJ1-4; D gene unclear. Trimming took off 5 bases at V and 2 bases at J, with 9 bases between the two ends. The CDR3 is 14 amino acids. From germline, CDR1 is SGHAT and CDR2 FQNNGV. CDR3 in amino acids: CASSPGLTNEKLFF. In nucleotides, the CDR3 is TGTGCCAGCAGCCCAGGTTTGACTAATGAAAAACTGTTTTTT.

J is TRBJ1-2 and V is TRBV18; D call uncertain. The CDR3 runs 13 residues. The germline V and J ends were trimmed by 0 bases and 4 bases, with 6 bases remaining between them. CDR1 KGHSH and CDR2 LQKENI come from the germline V gene. In DNA form, the CDR3 reads TGTGCCAGCTCACCACCATCGGTCTATGGCTACACCTTC. Its translation is CASSPPSVYGYTF.

The V and J genes are TRBV10-2 and TRBJ2-7; D remains ambiguous. This CDR3 region has 11 residues. Trimming stripped 8 bases from V and 4 bases from J, with 9 bases between. Per the germline V gene, CDR1 is WSHSY and CDR2 is SAAADI. CDR3 sequence (DNA): TGCGCCAGCCACGCAGGTTACGAGCAGTACTTC. Translation: CASHAGYEQYF.

This chain links TRBV6-5 with TRBJ2-1; D ambiguous. The CDR3 covers 13 residues. The germline V and J ends were trimmed by 6 bases and 7 bases, with 13 bases remaining between them. CDR1 MNHEY and CDR2 SVGAGI come from the germline V gene. DNA of the CDR3: TGTGCCAGCAGCCCCCCCCTCGGTAATGAGCAGTTCTTC. Translated: CASSPPLGNEQFF.

The gene calls are TRBV5-1 and TRBJ2-7; 7 bases are a match to TRBD1. From germline, CDR1 is SGHRS and CDR2 YFSETQ. J gave up 2 bases and V 2 bases, and 4 bases lay outside the gene matches. This CDR3 is 14 amino acids long. The CDR3 DNA reads as TGCGCCAGCAGCTTCACAGGGGCCCCCTACGAGCAGTACTTC. Its protein product is CASSFTGAPYEQYF.